This record covers a single T cell receptor (beta chain). Its specificity is not known. This specimen belongs to a study of T cell clones after liver transplantation. Study-wide background: Tolerant meant at least one year fully off immunosuppression without liver enzymes above twice normal. Study-wide points: The donor-reactive repertoire was only partly measurable in two subjects, lacking donor cells.

Generated by immunoSEQ multiplex PCR, the TCRdb table keeps only in-frame clones and is missing some. The table records 68,000 or so clones, almost 95% of them present only once. J lost 4 bases, V lost 4 bases, and 9 bases had no gene match. This CDR3 has 16 residues. Germline CDR1 reads SGHTA; CDR2 reads FQGNSA. CD3+CD4+ and CD3+CD8+ cells were FACS-sorted from thawed unstimulated PBMCs. Source: CD4+ T cells from blood, taken roughly 25 months after liver transplant. The TCR originated in a human patient who received a liver transplant. A subset of T cells may come from the graft donor. The chain is built from TRBV7-2 and TRBJ2-7; 11 nucleotides match TRBD2. CDR3 residues: CASSSGLAGLGYEQYF. CDR3 in DNA: TGTGCCAGCAGCTCCGGACTAGCGGGCTTAGGATACGAGCAGTACTTC.